Listed below are T cell receptor beta chains from one sample, sequenced in a study of T cells in Graves' hyperthyroidism and ophthalmopathy. TCRdb called the multiplex PCR reads again in MiXCR, with one record for every CDR3 protein. There are fewer than 350,000 distinct CDR3 sequences in the sample; roughly 13% occur only once, and roughly 8.2% lies in the top ten. Sequenced material: blood. These receptors were collected from a woman in her thirties or forties with Graves' hyperthyroidism. Each CDR3 is given with its conserved first and last residue. The D gene is left open where the match is weak. Some rows have no size entry. The others give once, few or many, or a class for an expanded clone.

D gene	V gene	clone size	J gene	CDR3 DNA	CDR3 protein
-	TRBV7-8	many	TRBJ1-4	TGTGCCAGCAGCTCTTCCAGGAATAGGAATGAAAAACTGTTTTTT	CASSSSRNRNEKLFF
TRBD2	TRBV5-5	many	TRBJ2-1	TGTGCCAGCAGCACCCGGACTAGCGGGAGTGGTGAGCAGTTCTTC	CASSTRTSGSGEQFF
-	TRBV3-1	many	TRBJ2-7	TGTGCCAGCAGCCAACTTTCGGGCGAGCAGTACTTC	CASSQLSGEQYF
-	TRBV7-9	few	TRBJ2-7	TGTGCCAGCAGCTTAGCGGGAGTCGTCGAGCAGTACTTC	CASSLAGVVEQYF
-	TRBV10-3	few	TRBJ1-6	TGTGCCATCAGTGCCCCTGGGAATTCACCCCTCCACTTT	CAISAPGNSPLHF
-	TRBV7-9	many	TRBJ1-2	TGTGCCAGCAGCTTTGAGGATCCCTATGGCTACACCTTC	CASSFEDPYGYTF
-	TRBV20-1	many	TRBJ2-5	TGCAGTGCGCTCCACGGAGATCAAGAGACCCAGTACTTC	CSALHGDQETQYF
-	TRBV29-1	-	TRBJ2-1	TGCAGCGTTAGCGGCGGAAATGAGCAGTTCTTC	CSVSGGNEQFF
TRBD2	TRBV27	many	TRBJ2-7	TGTGCCAGCAGTTTAGTCCCCCCGGGAGGCCCCCGGGGCGAGCAGTACTTC	CASSLVPPGGPRGEQYF
TRBD2	TRBV24-1	many	TRBJ2-1	TGTGCCACCAGTGATTCTATTAGCGGGACGAACCACAATGAGCAGTTCTTC	CATSDSISGTNHNEQFF
-	TRBV13	-	TRBJ2-1	TGTGCCAGCAGCCCCCTTGGCGGAACATACAATGAGCAGTTCTTC	CASSPLGGTYNEQFF
-	TRBV2	many	TRBJ2-7	TGTGCCAGCTGCAGGGCGAACTCCTACGAGCAGTACTTC	CASCRANSYEQYF
TRBD2	TRBV7-9	many	TRBJ2-1	TGTGCCAGCAGCCCGGGGACTAGCGGGAACCTCGCGCCCTACAATGAGCAGTTCTTC	CASSPGTSGNLAPYNEQFF
-	TRBV28	many	TRBJ1-5	TGTGCCAGCAGTTTGCAGGGTGTCCAGCCCCAGCATTTT	CASSLQGVQPQHF
TRBD1	TRBV7-6	few	TRBJ1-1	TGTGCCAGCAGCTTAGAGGTACAGGGGCGCACTGAAGCTTTCTTT	CASSLEVQGRTEAFF
-	TRBV12-3/TRBV12-4	-	TRBJ1-1	TGTGCCAGCAGAAGAGACAGATCCGAAGCTTTCTTT	CASRRDRSEAFF
-	TRBV6-1	many	TRBJ1-1	TGTGCCAGCACACCAAGCCCGAACACTGAAGCTTTCTTT	CASTPSPNTEAFF
-	TRBV27	many	TRBJ2-7	TGTGCCAGCAGTCCGGGACGGGACTACGAGCAGTACTTC	CASSPGRDYEQYF
-	TRBV12-3/TRBV12-4	-	TRBJ1-1	TGTGCCAGCAGCCCCCCAGGGAGCACTGAAGCTTTCTTT	CASSPPGSTEAFF
TRBD1	TRBV2	-	TRBJ1-2	TGTGCCAGCAGTACCGGGACAGGGCTTTCCTATGGCTACACCTTC	CASSTGTGLSYGYTF
-	TRBV7-9	-	TRBJ1-4	TGTGCCAGCAGCCTAAGATACAGCTTGAATGAAAAACTGTTTTTT	CASSLRYSLNEKLFF
-	TRBV25-1	-	TRBJ2-1	TGTGCCAGCAGTGGTGGAGGGTCCTACAATGAGCAGTTCTTC	CASSGGGSYNEQFF
TRBD2	TRBV20-1	many	TRBJ2-7	TGCAGTGCTAGAGGGGACCGCGGACTAGCGCATTACGAGCAGTACTTC	CSARGDRGLAHYEQYF
-	TRBV20-1	many	TRBJ1-1	TGCAGTGCTAGAGAGCCACTAGGGGACACTGAAGCTTTCTTT	CSAREPLGDTEAFF
-	TRBV9	-	TRBJ1-2	TGTGCCAGCAGCGTAAACAGGGAGGGAGGCTACACCTTC	CASSVNREGGYTF
TRBD1	TRBV10-2	many	TRBJ1-2	TGCGCCAGCAGTAAGGACAGGGGAGCGTATGGCTACACCTTC	CASSKDRGAYGYTF
-	TRBV11-3	many	TRBJ1-2	TGTGCCAGCAGCGCAGGGGACTCCGGTGGCTACACCTTC	CASSAGDSGGYTF
-	TRBV2	-	TRBJ1-5	TGTGCCAGCAGTGTCCGAGGGGGTGCAGGTCAGCCCCATTATTTT	CASSVRGGAGQPHYF
TRBD2	TRBV10-3	-	TRBJ2-5	TGTGCCATCGCCCCTAGCGGGGGGCAAGAGACCCAGTACTTC	CAIAPSGGQETQYF
-	TRBV5-1	-	TRBJ1-4	TGCGCCAGCAGCTCCAGGGGACCCCGTTATGAAAAACTGTTTTTT	CASSSRGPRYEKLFF
TRBD1	TRBV2	many	TRBJ1-6	TGTGCCAGCATTCATGGGACAGATAATTCACCCCTCCACTTT	CASIHGTDNSPLHF
TRBD1	TRBV5-5	-	TRBJ1-3	TGTGCCAGCAGCTTGGACAGGGGCTCTGGAAACACCATATATTTT	CASSLDRGSGNTIYF
-	TRBV4-2	many	TRBJ2-5	TGTGCCAGCAGCGACTATCCCCTTAGGGAGACCCAGTACTTC	CASSDYPLRETQYF
-	TRBV7-2	-	TRBJ1-5	TGTGCCAGCAGCTTAGGTGGTGGTGGGGGCATTGATCAGCCCCAGCATTTT	CASSLGGGGGIDQPQHF
-	TRBV5-1	many	TRBJ1-2	TGCGCCAGCAGCTTGGGGGGACGCTACACCTTC	CASSLGGRYTF
-	TRBV9	many	TRBJ1-2	TGTGCCAGCAGCGTAGGGGGTGACTATGGCTACACCTTC	CASSVGGDYGYTF
-	TRBV12-3/TRBV12-4	many	TRBJ2-5	TGTGCCAGCAGTGGCAAGGAGACCCAGTACTTC	CASSGKETQYF
TRBD2	TRBV9	many	TRBJ2-7	TGTGCCAGCAGCGTAACTTCTTCCCCGACTAGCGGTGGCTACGAGCAGTACTTC	CASSVTSSPTSGGYEQYF
-	TRBV4-2	-	TRBJ2-7	TGTGCCAGCAGCCAAGAGCCGGACACCTACGAGCAGTACTTC	CASSQEPDTYEQYF
-	TRBV24-1	many	TRBJ2-2	TGTGCCACCAGTGCCGACGGACTAACCGGGGAGCTGTTTTTT	CATSADGLTGELFF
-	TRBV6-1	few	TRBJ2-1	TGTGCCAGCCGAGCGGTGGGGGCCGCCAATGAGCAGTTCTTC	CASRAVGAANEQFF
TRBD1	TRBV20-1	many	TRBJ1-5	TGCAGTGTTTCCGGGACAGGGATGCTTTCTGGCCAGCCCCAGCATTTT	CSVSGTGMLSGQPQHF
TRBD2	TRBV2	many	TRBJ2-3	TGTGCCAGCAGGAGGCTTACTAGCGGCACAGATACGCAGTATTTT	CASRRLTSGTDTQYF
-	TRBV5-1	many	TRBJ2-1	TGCGCCAGCAGCGCCCAGTCGCCAGAGCAGTTCTTC	CASSAQSPEQFF
-	TRBV6-2/TRBV6-3	-	TRBJ2-1	TGTGCCAGCAGTAGGACAGCAAATGAGCAGTTCTTC	CASSRTANEQFF
-	TRBV11-2	many	TRBJ2-7	TGTGCCAGCAGCTCCTATGTGGGTAGTCTTTACTACGAGCAGTACTTC	CASSSYVGSLYYEQYF
-	TRBV4-2	-	TRBJ1-2	TGTGCCAGCAGGATGTCGGGCCTGGTGTCTTTCTATGGCTACACCTTC	CASRMSGLVSFYGYTF
-	TRBV5-5	-	TRBJ1-1	TGTGCCAGCAGCTTGCAGGACATTGAAGCTTTCTTT	CASSLQDIEAFF
-	TRBV11-1	-	TRBJ2-7	TGTGCCAGCAGAAGGGGTGGAAGCTCCTACGAGCAGTACTTC	CASRRGGSSYEQYF
-	TRBV15	many	TRBJ1-4	TGTGCCACCAGCAGAGATTCGGGCAGCGGGAATGAAAAACTGTTTTTT	CATSRDSGSGNEKLFF
-	TRBV28	many	TRBJ2-2	TGTGCCAGCAGTACCCCTGCCACAGTATTCGGAAGAGCCGGGGAGCTGTTTTTT	CASSTPATVFGRAGELFF
TRBD2	TRBV29-1	-	TRBJ2-2	TGCAGCTTTATACCGGGAGGCCCGAACACCGGGGAGCTGTTTTTT	CSFIPGGPNTGELFF
TRBD1	TRBV29-1	-	TRBJ1-4	TGCAGCGTTGGATTCAGGGGGGAAAAACTGTTTTTT	CSVGFRGEKLFF
-	TRBV3-1	many	TRBJ1-1	TGTGCCAGCAGCCGGTCGACGGCGTTAGAAGCTTTCTTT	CASSRSTALEAFF
-	TRBV13	many	TRBJ1-1	TGTGCCAGCAGCTTATTCCAGATATACACTGAAGCTTTCTTT	CASSLFQIYTEAFF
TRBD2	TRBV13	many	TRBJ2-7	TGTGCCAGCAGCTCGGGACTAGCGTCCTACGAGCAGTACTTC	CASSSGLASYEQYF
TRBD1	TRBV6-1	many	TRBJ2-7	TGTGCCAGCAGTCGGGACAGGGATCGGGAGCAGTACTTC	CASSRDRDREQYF